One sample yielded the 3 T cell receptor beta chains listed below, sequenced in a study of vaccination and CD4 T cells after COVID-19. Their specific antigens are unknown. The Oncomine TCR Beta short-read assay sequenced DNA from cultured CD4+ T cells. Each CDR3 protein is one row after TCRdb ran MiXCR on the PCR reads. The sample records about 15,000 distinct CDR3 sequences, approximately 35% being singletons. Treatment meaning: roughly 10-day PBMC culture with coronavirus spike peptide pools or control peptides (ViraFEST assay). The sample consisted of cultured CD4+ T cells from blood. Receptors originate from a human donor with COVID-19.

V and J are TRBV4-1 and TRBJ2-2; 16 bases map to TRBD2. There are 16 residues in the CDR3. V dropped 4 bases and J dropped 11; count of bases not matched to a gene: 7. The germline V gene encodes CDR1 MGHRA and CDR2 YSYEKL. The CDR3 DNA is TGCGCCAGCAGCCGCGGGACTAGCGGGGGGGGCCCTGAGCTGTTTTTT. Translated, it gives CASSRGTSGGGPELFF.

This clonotype was observed a single time. One end of the junction is discordant with germline, which a read error may explain. The chain is built from TRBV5-1 and TRBJ1-4; 7 nucleotides agree with TRBD1. CDR3 length equals 15 residues. Germline CDR1 and CDR2: SGHRS and YFSETQ. The CDR3 is CASTQGQATNKKLFF. The CDR3 bases are TGCGCCAGCACCCAAGGACAGGCAACTAATAAAAAACTGTTTTTT.

V usage is TRBV9 and J usage is TRBJ2-5; D may be TRBD1 (6 bases). The CDR3 runs to 14 residues. Germline V gene lookup returns CDR1 SGDLS and CDR2 YYNGEE. V shed 1 base and J shed 5 bases, with 12 bases lying between them. The CDR3 loop reads CASSVMGTYETQYF. The CDR3 DNA reads TGTGCCAGCAGCGTAATGGGGACATATGAGACCCAGTACTTC.